Sequencing of this TCR beta chain was carried out in a study of blood T cell repertoires in COVID-19. TCRdb's table, derived via immunoSEQ multiplex PCR, lists solely in-frame clones and lacks some. The sample yields around 290,000 clones, roughly 89% seen once. This clone occurred once. The source is a woman aged 40 to 50 who had recovered from COVID-19. Sequencing was performed on PBMCs or T cells enriched from blood (not recorded which).

CDR3 sequence: CASSANGQVGQPQHF. The CDR3 DNA sequence: TGTGCCAGCAGCGCTAACGGACAGGTCGGGCAGCCCCAGCATTTT. This chain links TRBV11-2 with TRBJ1-5; 7 positions match TRBD1. The germline CDR1 and CDR2 sequences are SGHAT and FQNNGV. V dropped 5 bases and J dropped 7; count of bases not matched to a gene: 11. The CDR3 is made up of 15 amino acids.